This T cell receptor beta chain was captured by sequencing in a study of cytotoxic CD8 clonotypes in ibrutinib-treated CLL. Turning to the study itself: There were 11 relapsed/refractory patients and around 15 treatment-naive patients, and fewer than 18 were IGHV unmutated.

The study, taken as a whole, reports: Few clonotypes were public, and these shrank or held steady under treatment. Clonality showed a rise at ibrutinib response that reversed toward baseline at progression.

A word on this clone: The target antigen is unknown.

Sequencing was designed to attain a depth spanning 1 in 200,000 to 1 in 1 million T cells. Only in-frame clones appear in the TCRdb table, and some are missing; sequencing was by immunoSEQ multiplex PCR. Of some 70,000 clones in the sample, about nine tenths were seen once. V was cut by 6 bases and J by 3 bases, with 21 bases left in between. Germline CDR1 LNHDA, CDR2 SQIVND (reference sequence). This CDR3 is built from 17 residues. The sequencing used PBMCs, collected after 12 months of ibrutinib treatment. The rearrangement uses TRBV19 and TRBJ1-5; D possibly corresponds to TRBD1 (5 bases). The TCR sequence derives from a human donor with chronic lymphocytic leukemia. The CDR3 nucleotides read TGTGCCAGTAGCGGTCGGGGCGAAAGTACGAACAATCAGCCCCAGCATTTT. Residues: CASSGRGESTNNQPQHF.